The 4 T cell receptor beta chains given below trace back to one sample, sequenced in a study of monozygotic twins with inflammatory bowel disease. From its re-call of the 5' RACE reads, TCRdb lists each CDR3 protein once, without DNA. The sample totals about 380,000 distinct CDR3 sequences. Sequencing was done on a sample of blood. The receptors were sampled from a human donor with ulcerative colitis or Crohn's disease, or a healthy co-twin of an affected twin (not recorded which).

The chain carries TRBV6-2 or TRBV6-3 and TRBJ1-5. The CDR3 has 15 amino acids. From germline, CDR1 is MNHEY and CDR2 SVGEGT. The CDR3 loop reads CASSKHLDYNQPQHF.

The chain links TRBV18 to TRBJ2-3; the D gene TCRdb calls, TRBD1, cannot be checked with no DNA. Germline lookup yields CDR1 KGHSH and CDR2 LQKENI. This CDR3 has 18 residues. The CDR3 is CASSPQYRGVTDTDTQYF.

This rearrangement joins TRBV6-2 or TRBV6-3 to TRBJ1-1; TCRdb's D call, TRBD1, is unchecked because there is no DNA. There are 13 residues in the CDR3. Germline V gene sequence: CDR1 MNHEY, CDR2 SVGEGT. CDR3 in amino acids: CASRDSGGTEAFF.

V gene TRBV20-1 combines with J gene TRBJ1-5; TCRdb names TRBD1, which stays unverified in the absence of DNA. Germline CDR1 is DFQATT and CDR2 is SNEGSKA (reference sequence). This CDR3 is 15 amino acids long. The CDR3 spells CSARAPGQGGQPQHF.